Below, one T cell receptor beta chain is given with its context. Its antigen is undetermined. These donors, healthy bone marrow donors, were studied. The J segment lost 9 bases and the V segment lost 3 bases, leaving 12 bases of the junction unmatched. The CDR3 has 17 amino acids. Germline assignment: CDR1 MNHEY and CDR2 SMNVEV (reference sequence). The entry originates in a study of cytomegalovirus exposure and HLA in healthy donors. Study results and limitations: Earlier findings revealed that most TCR beta V segments proved productive either about 90% or about 30% of the time. The likely origin of a cluster of highly shared sequence variants was a sequencing artifact.

PCR used 60 Vbeta primers and 13 Jbeta primers. In the authors' workflow: Approximately 87 million unique TCR beta chains, some 11 million shared, were counted in a later analysis. Repertoires were generated with immunoSEQ multiplex PCR, while TCRdb's copy carries only in-frame clones and drops some. The V and J calls and the clone size are those of that table, but D and trimming were determined from the DNA. Of 60,000 or so clones in the sample, 71% were seen once. The receptor was derived from a man aged 50 to 59 in good health and CMV-seropositive. The chain employs TRBV27 and TRBJ2-1; TRBD2 agrees at 12 bases. Sequences were obtained from PBMCs. CDR3 bases: TGTGCCAGCAGTTTGCGGTGGCTAGCGGGAGGGCCATCTGAGCAGTTCTTC. It specifies CASSLRWLAGGPSEQFF.